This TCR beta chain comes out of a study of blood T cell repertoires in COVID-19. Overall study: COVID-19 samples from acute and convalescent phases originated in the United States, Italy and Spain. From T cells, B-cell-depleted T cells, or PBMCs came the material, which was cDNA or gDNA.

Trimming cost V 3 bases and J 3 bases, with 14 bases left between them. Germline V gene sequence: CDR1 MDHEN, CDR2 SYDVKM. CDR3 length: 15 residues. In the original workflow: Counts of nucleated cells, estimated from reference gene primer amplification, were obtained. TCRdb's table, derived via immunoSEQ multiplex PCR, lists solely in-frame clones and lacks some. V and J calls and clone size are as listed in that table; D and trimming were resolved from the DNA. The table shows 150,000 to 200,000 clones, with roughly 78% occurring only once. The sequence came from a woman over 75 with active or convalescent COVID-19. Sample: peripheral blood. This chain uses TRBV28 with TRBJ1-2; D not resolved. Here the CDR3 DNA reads TGTGCCAGCAGTTTCGGGGTCTCTCTAGACTATGGCTACACCTTC. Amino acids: CASSFGVSLDYGYTF.